This TCR beta chain was recorded in a study of regulatory T cells in long-lasting Graves disease. To make TCR beta libraries, researchers used iRepertoire HTBI primers and Arm-PCR of CDR3 regions. MiXCR, run by TCRdb on the multiplex PCR reads, gives a single entry per CDR3 protein. This sample has hundreds of thousands of distinct CDR3 sequences, with about 15% found just once. Germline values: CDR1 SGHRS, CDR2 YFSETQ. The CDR3 runs to 15 residues. This clonotype was observed a handful of times. This clone may be a read error of a much larger clone one base away. As to time point: newly diagnosed GD, antithyroid drugs for less than 3 months. PBMC-extracted RNA yielded the TCR library. These same data were also listed under a study on T cells in Graves' hyperthyroidism and ophthalmopathy.

Sequencing used peripheral blood mononuclear cells (PBMCs), obtained at new diagnosis, from a patient treated with antithyroid drugs. The gene calls are TRBV5-1 and TRBJ2-1, with a weak D call TRBD1 (6 bases). The sequence was collected from a woman in her 30s with Graves disease. The CDR3 DNA sequence: TGCGCCAGCAGCTCTGGCAGGGGACCCTACAATGAGCAGTCCTTC. Encoded protein: CASSSGRGPYNEQSF.